The entry below gives a single T cell receptor beta chain sequence along with its context. The data stem from a study of blood T cell repertoires in COVID-19. Study-level information: The study drew acute and convalescent COVID-19 samples from the United States, Italy and Spain. T cells, B-cell-depleted T cells, or PBMCs provided the cDNA or gDNA that served as material.

Authors' analysis steps: Amplifying reference gene primers gave estimates of nucleated cell counts. Data came from immunoSEQ multiplex PCR; TCRdb stores just in-frame clones and leaves some out. V, J and clone size reflect that table, while D and trimming were determined from the DNA. The sample contains about 94,000 clones, about 86% of which appear only once. The V gene end was trimmed by 0 bases and the J gene end by 5 bases; junction bases not matched to a gene: 5. Germline V gene sequence: CDR1 SGDLS, CDR2 YYNGEE. The CDR3 is made up of 15 amino acids. This receptor was identified in a woman aged 55-69 years in a cohort sampled during active or convalescent COVID-19. Sequencing was performed on peripheral blood. This chain links TRBV9 with TRBJ1-1; 9 bases are shared with TRBD1. Here the CDR3 DNA reads TGTGCCAGCAGCGTAGCGGGACAGGGAAGGACTGAAGCTTTCTTT. It translates to CASSVAGQGRTEAFF. Combining the CDR3 with reference TRBV9 and TRBJ1-1 gives the whole variable domain DSGVTQTPKHLITATGQRVTLRCSPRSGDLSVYWYQQSLDQGLQFLIQYYNGEERAKGNILERFSAQQFPDLHSELNLSSLELGDSALYFCASSVAGQGRTEAFFGQGTRLTVV.